These 30 T cell receptor beta chains were all obtained from the same sample, sequenced in a study of CD8 T cells in ankylosing spondylitis. The study's findings and limits: Several highly homologous variants made up a TCR beta motif, and this motif appeared characteristic of ankylosing spondylitis blood.

What these receptors recognize is not known. TCRdb processed the 5' RACE reads anew with MiXCR; each CDR3 protein has one entry. The top ten clones hold around 3.4% of a sample with about 510,000 distinct CDR3 sequences, approximately 5% of them seen once. The sequenced sample consisted of blood, either unsorted or a sorted T cell fraction (not recorded which). These receptors were obtained from a male donor with ankylosing spondylitis.

This clonotype came up many times. The rearrangement joins TRBV20-1 to TRBJ2-7; 10 bases are shared with TRBD1. Unmatched junction bases numbered 8, after V lost 0 bases and J lost 3 bases. CDR3 size: 16 residues. Germline V gene sequence: CDR1 DFQATT, CDR2 SNEGSKA (reference sequence). The CDR3 sequence: CSARDSGQGNIYEQYF. The DNA of the CDR3 is TGCAGTGCTAGAGATTCGGGACAGGGGAATATCTACGAGCAGTACTTC.

This clonotype has more than one count but fewer than ten. This rearrangement joins TRBV7-9 to TRBJ2-5; unclear D gene. This CDR3 has 15 amino acids. V was shortened by 3 bases and J by 5 bases, with 16 bases between the two germline ends. Germline CDR1 SEHNR, CDR2 FQNEAQ (reference sequence). The chain's CDR3 is CASSFLGSLAETQYF. DNA of the CDR3: TGTGCCAGCAGCTTTCTGGGTTCTTTGGCGGAGACCCAGTACTTC.

The chain recombines TRBV9 with TRBJ2-1; 9 bases agree with TRBD2. This CDR3 is built from 16 residues. CDR1 SGDLS and CDR2 YYNGEE come from the germline V gene. The junction had 6 bases not matched to a gene; V was cut back by 1 base and J by 4 bases. The CDR3 region has the DNA TGTGCCAGCAGCGTAACCACTAGCGGGCCTTACAATGAGCAGTTCTTC. As protein: CASSVTTSGPYNEQFF.

This clonotype was seen at least ten times. The chain employs TRBV29-1 and TRBJ1-1; the D is unclear. Germline CDR1 is SQVTM and CDR2 is ANQGSEA. The CDR3 spans 13 residues. V was cut by 8 bases and J by 3 bases, with 16 bases left in between. The DNA of the CDR3 is TGCAGCCCTGCGAGGGTCCTTGACACTGAAGCTTTCTTT. Translated: CSPARVLDTEAFF.

This clonotype was observed at least ten times. The CDR3: CASSLTETDTQYF. The CDR3 coding sequence is TGTGCCAGCAGCTTGACGGAAACAGATACGCAGTATTTT. The chain joins TRBV5-4 to TRBJ2-3; D remains unclear. This CDR3 has 13 amino acids. Germline V gene sequence: CDR1 SGHNT, CDR2 YYREEE (reference sequence). Trimming left V 1 base short and J 3 bases short, with 6 bases between. The full variable domain, with the rest looked up from reference TRBV5-4 and TRBJ2-3, is ETGVTQSPTHLIKTRGQQVTLRCSSQSGHNTVSWYQQALGQGPQFIFQYYREEENGRGNFPPRFSGLQFPNYSSELNVNALELDDSALYLCASSLTETDTQYFGPGTRLTVL.

This clonotype was detected ten times or more. The genes are TRBV4-3 and TRBJ2-1, with D perhaps being TRBD1 or TRBD2 (6 bases each). Looked up from germline, CDR1 is LGHNA and CDR2 is YSLEER. This CDR3 region has 13 residues. The V end lost 1 base, the J end lost 9 bases, and 10 bases lay between the germline ends. CDR3 coding DNA: TGCGCCAGCAGCCAAGCCGGGGGCGGTGAGCAGTTCTTC. It codes for CASSQAGGGEQFF.

In its sample, this clonotype was seen many times. The rearrangement joins TRBV7-9 to TRBJ1-1; D gene uncertain. Germline-derived CDR1 and CDR2 are SEHNR and FQNEAQ (reference sequence). Between the trimmed V and J ends, which lost 2 bases and 1 base, there was a span of 8 bases. There are 14 residues in the CDR3. Written as DNA, the CDR3 is TGTGCCAGCAGCTTACCCAGCACGAACACTGAAGCTTTCTTT. Protein sequence: CASSLPSTNTEAFF.

The chain is built from TRBV7-8 and TRBJ2-7, with D perhaps matching TRBD1 (5 bases). V was pared by 5 bases and J by 3 bases, with 14 bases between. The germline V gene encodes CDR1 SGHVS and CDR2 FQNEAQ. The CDR3 runs to 14 residues. For the CDR3, the DNA is TGTGCCAGCAGCCAAAGACTTCAGGGCTACGAGCAGTACTTC. Translated, it gives CASSQRLQGYEQYF.

This clonotype was seen repeatedly, ten times or more. The rearrangement joins TRBV5-5 to TRBJ1-3; D might be TRBD1 (5 bases). Trimming removed 0 bases at V and 2 bases at J, with 9 bases between. CDR1 is SGHKS and CDR2 is YYEKEE in the germline V gene (reference sequence). CDR3 length: 15 residues. The CDR3 loop is CASSLGAQAGNTIYF. The CDR3, as DNA: TGTGCCAGCAGCTTGGGGGCACAGGCTGGAAACACCATATATTTT.

This clonotype was counted many times. The chain uses TRBV4-3 and TRBJ2-1, with 8 bases identical to TRBD2. This CDR3 comprises 16 residues. Germline values: CDR1 LGHNA, CDR2 YSLEER. The trim removed 2 bases at V and 4 bases at J, leaving 7 bases unmatched. In nucleotides, the CDR3 is TGCGCCAGCAGCCAAACGGGACTAGTTACGTACAATGAGCAGTTCTTC. Its translation: CASSQTGLVTYNEQFF.

This clonotype occurred many times. The chain combines TRBV20-1 with TRBJ1-3; 8 bases map to TRBD1. The CDR3 loop spans 14 amino acids. Looked up from germline, CDR1 is DFQATT and CDR2 is SNEGSKA (reference sequence). Germline trimming cut 6 bases from V and 2 bases from J; bases unmatched to any gene: 6. CDR3 bases: TGCAGTGCCTTAGGACAGGGCCCTGGAAACACCATATATTTT. This gives the protein CSALGQGPGNTIYF.

The CDR3 here is CASSQAPPGTGGRNEKLFF. CDR3 DNA sequence: TGCGCCAGCAGCCAAGCACCTCCCGGGACAGGGGGCCGTAATGAAAAACTGTTTTTT. This chain links TRBV4-3 with TRBJ1-4; the match to TRBD1 covers 12 bases. Germline V CDR1 and CDR2: LGHNA, YSLEER. The ends lost 1 base at V and 4 bases at J; junction bases unmatched: 10. The CDR3 runs 19 residues.

This clonotype occurred many times. The chain uses TRBV6-5 and TRBJ2-7; 12 bases are shared with TRBD2. The CDR3 runs 17 residues. Germline V gives CDR1 MNHEY, CDR2 SVGAGI. J gave up 1 base and V 2 bases, and 6 bases lay outside the gene matches. This CDR3 is CASSYGRLAGESYEQYF. For the CDR3, the DNA is TGTGCCAGCAGTTACGGGAGACTAGCGGGGGAGTCCTACGAGCAGTACTTC.

This clonotype was picked up many times. This chain connects TRBV7-2 to TRBJ1-1; 7 bases align to TRBD1. The junction had 7 bases not matched to a gene; V was cut back by 0 bases and J by 12 bases. The CDR3 runs to 13 residues. CDR1 is SGHTA, CDR2 FQGNSA, per germline. The chain's CDR3 is CASSLAQGIGPFF. In DNA form, the CDR3 reads TGTGCCAGCAGCTTAGCACAGGGGATCGGCCCTTTCTTT.

This clonotype was recorded at least ten times. The chain uses TRBV6-6 and TRBJ1-1; D remains unclear. V lost 8 bases and J 0 bases, leaving 7 bases between the germline ends. This CDR3 contains 12 residues. Per the germline V gene, CDR1 is MNHNY and CDR2 is SVGAGI (reference sequence). The CDR3 sequence: CASRGLNTEAFF. The CDR3, as DNA: TGTGCCAGCCGAGGTTTGAACACTGAAGCTTTCTTT.

This chain links TRBV29-1 with TRBJ2-1; D may correspond to TRBD1 or TRBD2 (6 bases each). Germline CDR1 is SQVTM and CDR2 is ANQGSEA. V was shortened by 5 bases and J by 7 bases, with 24 bases between the two germline ends. The CDR3 sequence is 16 residues long. CDR3 amino acids: CSVSRRGDIPANEQFF. Here the CDR3 DNA reads TGCAGCGTTTCCCGCCGCGGGGACATCCCCGCAAATGAGCAGTTCTTC.

This clonotype was observed many times. The genes are TRBV7-8 and TRBJ2-7; D is unclear. V was pared by 2 bases and J by 0 bases, with 14 bases between. This CDR3 has 16 amino acids. In germline, CDR1 is SGHVS, CDR2 FQNEAQ. CDR3 in DNA: TGTGCCAGCAGCTTACTCCAGACCGGGCCCTCCTACGAGCAGTACTTC. Encoded protein: CASSLLQTGPSYEQYF.

This clonotype has a count of ten or more. This chain uses TRBV12-3 or TRBV12-4 with TRBJ1-5; D is perhaps TRBD1 (6 bases). The CDR3 runs to 16 residues. Trimming removed 6 bases from V and 3 bases from J, with 18 bases in between. This CDR3 is CASSTPPGTTNQPQHF. CDR3 in DNA: TGTGCCAGCAGCACCCCCCCCGGGACAACCAATCAGCCCCAGCATTTT.

The sample holds many counts of this clonotype. V and J are TRBV4-1 and TRBJ2-1; the match to TRBD2 covers 10 bases. The V and J ends lost 6 bases and 7 bases, in that order; junction bases with no gene match: 9. Germline V gene sequence: CDR1 MGHRA, CDR2 YSYEKL. CDR3 size: 15 residues. The CDR3 sequence: CASRSLAGVGNEQFF. CDR3 DNA: TGCGCCAGCAGAAGTCTAGCGGGAGTAGGGAATGAGCAGTTCTTC.

This clonotype turned up a few times. The chain links TRBV6-2 or TRBV6-3 to TRBJ1-3; no clear D. V dropped 6 bases and J dropped 7 bases, with 10 bases sitting between them. CDR1 is MNHEY and CDR2 is SVGEGT in the germline V gene. The CDR3 covers 12 residues. The CDR3 reads CASRRPRNTIYF. For the CDR3, the DNA is TGTGCCAGCAGGAGGCCTCGGAACACCATATATTTT.

V and J are TRBV2 and TRBJ2-5, with D hard to call. Germline CDR1 is SNHLY and CDR2 is FYNNEI. The CDR3 has 13 amino acids. V was pared by 7 bases and J by 7 bases, with 16 bases between. DNA of the CDR3: TGTGCCAGCACCCCGAATTTCGGGCGGACCCAGTACTTC. Amino acid sequence: CASTPNFGRTQYF.

This clonotype was seen ten or more times. The gene calls are TRBV25-1 and TRBJ2-3, with 8 bases lining up with TRBD2. The V segment lost 4 bases and the J segment 1 base; nucleotides outside the gene matches: 7. Germline V gene data show CDR1 as MGHDK and CDR2 as SYGVNS. The CDR3 covers 16 residues. CDR3: CASSVGVAGRTDTQYF. In DNA, the CDR3 is TGTGCCAGCAGTGTGGGGGTAGCGGGACGCACAGATACGCAGTATTTT.

This clonotype was seen many times. The gene calls are TRBV20-1 and TRBJ1-5; 9 bases are a match to TRBD1. The V and J ends lost 6 bases and 1 base, in that order; junction bases with no gene match: 7. CDR1 is DFQATT and CDR2 is SNEGSKA in the germline V gene (reference sequence). The length of the CDR3 is 15 residues. CDR3 loop: CSATQGASSNQPQHF. CDR3 nucleotide sequence: TGCAGTGCGACACAGGGGGCGTCGAGCAATCAGCCCCAGCATTTT.

This clonotype was seen many times. This chain connects TRBV5-1 to TRBJ2-7; D unresolved. There are 13 residues in the CDR3. V was shortened by 2 bases and J by 2 bases, with 8 bases between the two germline ends. From germline, CDR1 is SGHRS and CDR2 YFSETQ. The chain's CDR3 is CASSLVAPYEQYF. CDR3 DNA: TGCGCCAGCAGCTTAGTCGCCCCCTACGAGCAGTACTTC.

This clonotype occurred many times. The chain links TRBV11-1 to TRBJ1-6; 8 nucleotides agree with TRBD1. Germline-derived CDR1 and CDR2 are SGHAT and FQDESV (reference sequence). This CDR3 spans 19 amino acids. After removal of 6 bases from V and 6 bases from J, the junction contained 19 bases not matched to a gene. The CDR3 spells CASSPAGTGSLGPNSPLHF. The CDR3 DNA sequence: TGTGCCAGCAGTCCGGCCGGGACAGGCTCCCTCGGCCCTAATTCACCCCTCCACTTT.

This clonotype was counted ten times or more. V and J are TRBV5-1 and TRBJ1-4; D call uncertain. Trimming pared 2 bases from V and 6 bases from J, leaving 11 bases between. This CDR3 is built from 14 residues. In germline, CDR1 is SGHRS, CDR2 YFSETQ. CDR3 residues: CASSFSGGDEKLFF. CDR3 DNA: TGCGCCAGCAGCTTCTCGGGTGGGGATGAAAAACTGTTTTTT.

Ten or more counts support this clonotype. The CDR3 DNA reads as TGCGCCAGCAGCTTGGCCAGAGTGTACTCTGGGGCCAACGTCCTGACTTTC. Its translation is CASSLARVYSGANVLTF. The chain recombines TRBV5-1 with TRBJ2-6; D remains unclear. This CDR3 contains 17 residues. In germline, CDR1 is SGHRS, CDR2 YFSETQ. V was cut by 0 bases and J by 0 bases, with 10 bases left in between.

This clonotype was recorded at least ten times. The chain has TRBV2 and TRBJ1-1, with D unresolved. V lost 7 bases, J lost 1 base, and 4 bases lay in between. The germline V gene encodes CDR1 SNHLY and CDR2 FYNNEI. The CDR3 length is 11 residues. The CDR3, as DNA: TGTGCCAGCAAAGAGAACACTGAAGCTTTCTTT. Protein product: CASKENTEAFF.

This clonotype showed up many times. The chain joins TRBV18 to TRBJ2-2; D uncertain. With 2 bases removed from V and 5 bases from J, the gap between germline ends came to 6 bases. The CDR3 length is 13 residues. Germline lookup yields CDR1 KGHSH and CDR2 LQKENI. The CDR3 is CASSPMVTGELFF. CDR3 coding DNA: TGTGCCAGCTCACCAATGGTAACCGGGGAGCTGTTTTTT.

This clonotype was detected ten times or more. The chain combines TRBV7-8 with TRBJ2-2; D gene ambiguous. Germline V gene sequence: CDR1 SGHVS, CDR2 FQNEAQ. This CDR3 is 15 amino acids long. V shed 4 bases and J shed 6 bases, with 15 bases lying between them. This chain's CDR3 is CASSSPVTAAGELFF. The CDR3 nucleotides read TGTGCCAGCAGCTCCCCGGTCACCGCGGCCGGGGAGCTGTTTTTT. The full variable domain, its missing parts supplied by reference TRBV7-8 and TRBJ2-2, is GAGVSQSPRYKVAKRGQDVALRCDPISGHVSLFWYQQALGQGPEFLTYFQNEAQLDKSGLPSDRFFAERPEGSVSTLKIQRTQQEDSAVYLCASSSPVTAAGELFFGEGSRLTVL.